This entry concerns a single T cell receptor beta chain. This sample is part of a study of spatial heterogeneity in lung cancer. Overall study context: The count of detected beta-chain sequences consistently exceeded that of alpha-chain sequences. A unique TCR and UMI combination showed up more than ten times in raw reads, on average.

The time point was: sample taken at primary tumor resection. Donation came from some 72 patients with untreated early-stage non-small cell lung cancer. V was cut by 6 bases and J by 4 bases, with 19 bases left in between. The germline gives CDR1 KGHSH, CDR2 LQKENI. The CDR3 runs 15 residues. Every TCR cDNA molecule bore its own unique molecular identifier. TCRdb passed the 5' RACE reads through MiXCR, listing each CDR3 protein once. The profile shows 35,000 to 55,000 distinct CDR3 sequences, around 6.8% of them singletons. Sequenced material: PBMCs, taken at surgery. The chain joins TRBV18 to TRBJ2-7; tentatively, D is TRBD1 (5 bases). The sequence was collected from a female donor with early-stage non-small cell lung cancer. The DNA for the CDR3 is TGTGCCAGCTCCTCCTCCCCAGGGAATGGTTACGAGCAGTACTTC. It specifies CASSSSPGNGYEQYF.